The 8 T cell receptor beta chains below all came from one sample that was sequenced in a study of blood T cell repertoires in COVID-19. The repertoire was sequenced with immunoSEQ multiplex PCR; TCRdb's copy has only in-frame clones and lacks some. The top ten hold about 9.4% of the sample, which has a few hundred thousand clones, about nine tenths seen once. The sample taken for sequencing was PBMCs or T cells enriched from blood (not recorded which). The receptors shown here come from a young woman who had recovered from COVID-19.

The chain carries TRBV10-2 and TRBJ2-1; 8 bases are shared with TRBD1. Germline assignment: CDR1 WSHSY and CDR2 SAAADI. This CDR3 contains 16 residues. V dropped 8 bases and J dropped 7; count of bases not matched to a gene: 16. The CDR3 spells CASGLVGTGLGNEQFF. The CDR3 nucleotides are TGCGCCAGCGGCCTAGTGGGGACAGGATTGGGAAATGAGCAGTTCTTC.

The V call is TRBV7-3, the J call TRBJ2-5, with D possibly being TRBD1 (6 bases). V gave up 5 bases and J gave up 7 bases, with 17 bases separating them. This CDR3 region has 14 residues. CDR1 and CDR2 from the germline V gene are SGHTA and FQGTGA. For the CDR3, the DNA is TGTGCCAGCAGCCCAGTAGGGGACAACGTGACCCAGTACTTC. It specifies CASSPVGDNVTQYF.

V is TRBV28 and J is TRBJ1-4; 8 bases line up with TRBD1. Germline trimming cut 1 base from V and 3 bases from J; bases unmatched to any gene: 10. The CDR3 consists of 18 residues. Per the germline V gene, CDR1 is MDHEN and CDR2 is SYDVKM. The CDR3 is CASSLLGATGAPNEKLFF. Written as DNA, the CDR3 is TGTGCCAGCAGTTTATTGGGGGCGACAGGGGCCCCTAATGAAAAACTGTTTTTT.

J is TRBJ1-5 and V is TRBV7-9, with TRBD1 matching 7 bases. V lost 6 bases, J lost 3 bases, and 5 bases stayed unmatched. Per the germline V gene, CDR1 is SEHNR and CDR2 is FQNEAQ (reference sequence). CDR3 length: 14 residues. CDR3 coding DNA: TGTGCCAGCAGTGCCGGGACAGTCAATCAGCCCCAGCATTTT. It is translated as CASSAGTVNQPQHF.

This chain connects TRBV5-5 to TRBJ1-4; 9 bases line up with TRBD1. The trim removed 2 bases at V and 6 bases at J, leaving 5 bases unmatched. The CDR3 contains 15 residues. CDR1 SGHKS and CDR2 YYEKEE come from the germline V gene (reference sequence). CDR3 coding DNA: TGTGCCAGCAGCTTATACAGGGGGCGCGATGAAAAACTGTTTTTT. Translation: CASSLYRGRDEKLFF.

The chain employs TRBV18 and TRBJ2-3, with TRBD1 identical over 9 bases. CDR3 length: 15 amino acids. Per the germline V gene, CDR1 is KGHSH and CDR2 is LQKENI. V lost 6 bases, J lost 4 bases, and 8 bases stayed unmatched. CDR3 in DNA: TGTGCCAGCTCCCCGAGACAGGGGGGGTCAGATACGCAGTATTTT. This sequence encodes CASSPRQGGSDTQYF.

The V gene is TRBV9, the J gene TRBJ2-5, with 9 positions matching TRBD1. CDR1 and CDR2 from the germline V gene are SGDLS and YYNGEE. The CDR3 extends over 14 amino acids. J was trimmed by 3 bases and V by 0 bases; bases with no gene match: 0. CDR3 bases: TGTGCCAGCAGCGTAGGGACAGGGGAAGAGACCCAGTACTTC. As protein: CASSVGTGEETQYF.

The rearrangement uses TRBV27 and TRBJ1-3, with no clear D. The CDR3 is 16 amino acids. V lost 3 bases to trimming and J lost 0 bases, with 12 bases between them. CDR1 and CDR2 from the germline V gene are MNHEY and SMNVEV (reference sequence). The CDR3 DNA reads TGTGCCAGCAGTTTTCGGTCCGGGATCTCTGGAAACACCATATATTTT. Translated, it gives CASSFRSGISGNTIYF.